This T cell receptor (beta chain) was profiled in a study of beta chain features in type 1 diabetes. This clone was seen a few times. Its antigen is undetermined. CDR1 is LNHDA and CDR2 is SQIVND in the germline V gene (reference sequence). The V end lost 10 bases, the J end lost 4 bases, and 19 bases lay between the germline ends. CDR3 length: 15 residues. Study findings and constraints: Shorter TCRB CDR3s, moderately but significantly so, marked every one of the four CD4+ subsets in Type 1 diabetes patients.

Expressed TCRB transcripts were sequenced because the entire RNA isolate underwent reverse transcription. Generated by immunoSEQ multiplex PCR, the TCRdb table keeps only in-frame clones and is missing some. Of 150,000 to 190,000 clones listed, roughly 8% are singletons. The receptor's source is a man aged 18-30 years in good health. V usage is TRBV19 and J usage is TRBJ2-2, with D perhaps matching TRBD2 (6 bases). The sequenced material came from central memory CD4+ T cells from blood. The CDR3 region is CATTDSGRSTGELFF. CDR3 nucleotides: TGTGCCACCACGGATTCCGGGAGATCCACCGGGGAGCTGTTTTTT. Looking up the rest from reference TRBV19 and TRBJ2-2 gives the full variable domain: DGGITQSPKYLFRKEGQNVTLSCEQNLNHDAMYWYRQDPGQGLRLIYYSQIVNDFQKGDIAEGYSVSREKKESFPLTVTSAQKNPTAFYLCATTDSGRSTGELFFGEGSRLTVL.